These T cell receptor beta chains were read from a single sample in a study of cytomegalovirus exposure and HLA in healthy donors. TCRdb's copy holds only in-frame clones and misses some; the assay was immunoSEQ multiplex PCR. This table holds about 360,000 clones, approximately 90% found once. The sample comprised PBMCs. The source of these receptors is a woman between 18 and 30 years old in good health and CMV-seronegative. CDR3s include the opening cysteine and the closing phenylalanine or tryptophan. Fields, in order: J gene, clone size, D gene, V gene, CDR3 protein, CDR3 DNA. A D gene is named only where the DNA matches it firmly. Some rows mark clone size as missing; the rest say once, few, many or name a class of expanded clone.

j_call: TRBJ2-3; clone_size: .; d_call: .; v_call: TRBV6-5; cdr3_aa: CASSSLAGSTDTQYF; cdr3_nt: TGTGCCAGCAGTTCACTAGCAGGTAGCACAGATACGCAGTATTTT
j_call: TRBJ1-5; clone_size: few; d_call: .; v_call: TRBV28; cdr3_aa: CASSLIDQPQHF; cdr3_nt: TGTGCCAGCAGTTTAATAGATCAGCCCCAGCATTTT
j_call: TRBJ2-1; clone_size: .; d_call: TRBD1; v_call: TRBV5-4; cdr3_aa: CASSSGTEYNEQFF; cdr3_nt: TGTGCCAGCAGCTCGGGGACAGAGTACAATGAGCAGTTCTTC
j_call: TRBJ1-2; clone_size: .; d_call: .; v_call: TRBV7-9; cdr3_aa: CASSFPLPGGYTF; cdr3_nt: TGTGCCAGCAGCTTCCCCTTGCCGGGGGGCTACACCTTC
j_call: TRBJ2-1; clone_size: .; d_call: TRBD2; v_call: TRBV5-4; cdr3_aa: CASSPRGLAGEGYNEQFF; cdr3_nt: TGTGCCAGCAGCCCCAGGGGCCTAGCGGGAGAGGGATACAATGAGCAGTTCTTC
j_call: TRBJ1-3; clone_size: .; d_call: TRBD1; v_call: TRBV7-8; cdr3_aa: CASSLGGPGQGARHTGNTIYF; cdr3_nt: TGTGCCAGCAGCTTAGGGGGCCCGGGACAGGGGGCCAGACACACTGGAAACACCATATATTTT
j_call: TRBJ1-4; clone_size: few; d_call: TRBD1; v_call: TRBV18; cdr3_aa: CASSPDRGYEKLFF; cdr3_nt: TGTGCCAGCTCACCGGACAGGGGGTATGAAAAACTGTTTTTT
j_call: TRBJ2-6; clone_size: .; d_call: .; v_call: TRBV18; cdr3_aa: CASSPQGSGANVLTF; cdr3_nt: TGTGCCAGCTCACCCCAGGGCTCTGGGGCCAACGTCCTGACTTTC
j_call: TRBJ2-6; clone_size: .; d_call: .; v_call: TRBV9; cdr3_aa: CASSGYSGANVLTF; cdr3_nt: TGTGCCAGCAGCGGTTACTCTGGGGCCAACGTCCTGACTTTC
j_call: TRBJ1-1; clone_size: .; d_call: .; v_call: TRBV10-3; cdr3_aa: CAISEFEAAFF; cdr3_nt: TGTGCCATCAGTGAGTTCGAGGCTGCTTTCTTT
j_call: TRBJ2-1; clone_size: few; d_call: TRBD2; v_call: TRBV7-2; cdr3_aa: CASSLSGGYNEQFF; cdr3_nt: TGTGCCAGCAGCTTATCGGGAGGTTACAATGAGCAGTTCTTC
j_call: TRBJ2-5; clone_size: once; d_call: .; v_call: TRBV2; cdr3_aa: CAPGHTYQETQYF; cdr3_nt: TGTGCCCCCGGTCATACGTACCAAGAGACCCAGTACTTC
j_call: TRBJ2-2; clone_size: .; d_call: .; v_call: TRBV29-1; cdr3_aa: CSVAPEVTPGELFF; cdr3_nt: TGCAGCGTTGCCCCAGAAGTGACACCCGGGGAGCTGTTTTTT
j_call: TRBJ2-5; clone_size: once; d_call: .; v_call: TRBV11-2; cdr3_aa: CASSLVGGRVKETQYF; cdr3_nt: TGTGCCAGCAGCTTAGTGGGGGGGCGCGTTAAAGAGACCCAGTACTTC
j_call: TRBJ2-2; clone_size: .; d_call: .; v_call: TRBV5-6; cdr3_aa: CASSLAGFGVKSGELFF; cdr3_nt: TGTGCCAGCAGCTTGGCAGGGTTTGGGGTGAAATCCGGGGAGCTGTTTTTT
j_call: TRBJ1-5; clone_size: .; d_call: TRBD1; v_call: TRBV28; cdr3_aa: CASSLPGQGYQPQHF; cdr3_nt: TGTGCCAGCAGTTTACCGGGACAGGGGTATCAGCCCCAGCATTTT
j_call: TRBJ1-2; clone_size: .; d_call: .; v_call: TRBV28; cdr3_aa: CASSSGNYGYTF; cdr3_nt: TGTGCCAGCAGTTCAGGGAACTATGGCTACACCTTC
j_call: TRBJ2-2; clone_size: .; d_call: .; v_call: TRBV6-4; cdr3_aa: CASSRDLNTGELFF; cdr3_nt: TGTGCCAGCAGCCGGGACTTAAACACCGGGGAGCTGTTTTTT
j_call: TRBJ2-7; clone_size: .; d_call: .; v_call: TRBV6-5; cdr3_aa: CASRTLDSYEQYF; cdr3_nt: TGTGCCAGCAGGACACTCGACTCCTACGAGCAGTACTTC
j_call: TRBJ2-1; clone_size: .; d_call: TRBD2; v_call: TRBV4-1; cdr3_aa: CASSQLAGEGSYNEQFF; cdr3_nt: TGCGCCAGCAGCCAACTAGCGGGAGAGGGTTCCTACAATGAGCAGTTCTTC
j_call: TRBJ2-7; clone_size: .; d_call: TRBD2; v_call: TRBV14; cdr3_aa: CASSPDFSGSEQYF; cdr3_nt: TGTGCCAGCAGCCCGGACTTTAGCGGGAGCGAGCAGTACTTC
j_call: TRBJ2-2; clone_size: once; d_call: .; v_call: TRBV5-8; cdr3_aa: CASSSKPGQRAGELFF; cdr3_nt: TGTGCCAGCAGCTCGAAACCGGGACAAAGGGCCGGGGAGCTGTTTTTT
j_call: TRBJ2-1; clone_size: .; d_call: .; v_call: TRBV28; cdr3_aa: CASSLMAPQEQFF; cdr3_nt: TGTGCCAGCAGTTTGATGGCCCCCCAGGAGCAGTTCTTC
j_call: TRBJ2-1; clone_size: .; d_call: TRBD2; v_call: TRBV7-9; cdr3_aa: CASSSRTSGRINEQFF; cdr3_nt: TGTGCCAGCAGCTCCCGGACTAGCGGGAGGATCAATGAGCAGTTCTTC
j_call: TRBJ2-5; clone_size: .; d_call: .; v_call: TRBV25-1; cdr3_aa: CASSELAGGETQYF; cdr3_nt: TGTGCCAGCAGTGAATTGGCGGGCGGGGAGACCCAGTACTTC
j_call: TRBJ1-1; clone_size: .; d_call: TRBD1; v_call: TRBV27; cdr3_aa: CASSFELYRGQPFF; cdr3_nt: TGTGCCAGCAGTTTTGAACTGTATAGGGGGCAACCTTTCTTT
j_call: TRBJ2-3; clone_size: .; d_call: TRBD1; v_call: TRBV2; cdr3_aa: CASKTGGDTQYF; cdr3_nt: TGTGCCAGCAAGACAGGGGGAGATACGCAGTATTTT
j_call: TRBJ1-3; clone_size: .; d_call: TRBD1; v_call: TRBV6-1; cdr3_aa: CASSEGTGDPIYF; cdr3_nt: TGTGCCAGCAGTGAAGGGACAGGGGATCCCATATATTTT
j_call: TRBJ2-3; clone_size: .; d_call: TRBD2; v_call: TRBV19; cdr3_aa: CASTPRLAGTDTQYF; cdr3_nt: TGTGCCAGTACCCCGAGGCTAGCGGGCACAGATACGCAGTATTTT
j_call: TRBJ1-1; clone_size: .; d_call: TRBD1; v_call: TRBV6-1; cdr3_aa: CASSLQGFDTEAFF; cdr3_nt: TGTGCCAGCAGCTTACAGGGGTTCGACACTGAAGCTTTCTTT
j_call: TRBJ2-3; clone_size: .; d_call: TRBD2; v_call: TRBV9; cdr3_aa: CASSALAAPGDTQYF; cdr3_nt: TGTGCCAGCAGCGCCCTAGCGGCCCCGGGGGATACGCAGTATTTT
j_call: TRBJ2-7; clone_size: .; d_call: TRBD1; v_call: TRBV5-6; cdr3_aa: CASSWGQGTYEQYF; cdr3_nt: TGTGCCAGCAGCTGGGGACAGGGAACCTACGAGCAGTACTTC
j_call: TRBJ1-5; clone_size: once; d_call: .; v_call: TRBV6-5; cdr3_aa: CASRQGFGNQPQHF; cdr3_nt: TGTGCCAGCAGACAGGGTTTCGGCAATCAGCCCCAGCATTTT
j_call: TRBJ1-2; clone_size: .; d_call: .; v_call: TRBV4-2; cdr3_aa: CASNQEGLYGYTF; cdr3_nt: TGTGCCAGCAACCAAGAGGGGCTCTATGGCTACACCTTC
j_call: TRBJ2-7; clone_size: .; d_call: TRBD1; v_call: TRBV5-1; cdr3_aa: CASSSAAQGTYEQYF; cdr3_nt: TGCGCCAGCAGCTCCGCCGCACAGGGGACCTACGAGCAGTACTTC
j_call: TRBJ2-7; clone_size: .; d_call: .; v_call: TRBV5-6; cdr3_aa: CASSLERSYEQYF; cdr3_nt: TGTGCCAGCAGCTTGGAACGGTCCTACGAGCAGTACTTC
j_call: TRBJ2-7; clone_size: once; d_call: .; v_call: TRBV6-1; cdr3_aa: CASKAGPSYEQYF; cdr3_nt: TGTGCCAGCAAAGCGGGCCCTTCCTACGAGCAGTACTTC
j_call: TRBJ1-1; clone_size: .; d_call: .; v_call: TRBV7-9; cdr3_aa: CASSLEAGKNTEAFF; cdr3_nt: TGTGCCAGCAGCTTAGAGGCGGGGAAGAACACTGAAGCTTTCTTT
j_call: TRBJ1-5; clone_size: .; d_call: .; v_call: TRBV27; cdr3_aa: CASSLSRGDQPQHF; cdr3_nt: TGTGCCAGCAGTTTAAGCAGGGGCGACCAGCCCCAGCATTTT
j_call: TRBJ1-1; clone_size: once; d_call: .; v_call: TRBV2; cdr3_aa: CASTYRVNTEAFF; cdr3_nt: TGTGCCAGCACTTACAGGGTGAACACTGAAGCTTTCTTT
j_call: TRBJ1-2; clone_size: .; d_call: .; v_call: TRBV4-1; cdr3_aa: CASSQVGGTNYGYTF; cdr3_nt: TGCGCCAGCAGCCAAGTAGGAGGGACTAACTATGGCTACACCTTC
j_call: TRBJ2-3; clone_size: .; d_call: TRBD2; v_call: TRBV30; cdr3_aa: CAWSLIRTSGVTDTQYF; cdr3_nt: TGTGCCTGGAGTCTGATAAGGACTAGCGGGGTCACAGATACGCAGTATTTT
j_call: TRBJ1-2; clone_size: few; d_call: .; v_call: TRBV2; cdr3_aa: CASSEGAGVSYGYTF; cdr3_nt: TGTGCCAGCAGTGAAGGCGCAGGGGTAAGTTATGGCTACACCTTC
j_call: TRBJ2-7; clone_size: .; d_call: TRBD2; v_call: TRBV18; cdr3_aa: CASSPAEGRESHEQYF; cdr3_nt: TGTGCCAGCTCACCAGCCGAAGGGCGGGAGTCCCACGAGCAGTACTTC
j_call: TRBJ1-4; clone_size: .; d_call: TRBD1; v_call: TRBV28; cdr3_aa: CASSFIPGQGERTNEKLFF; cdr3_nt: TGTGCCAGCAGTTTCATTCCGGGACAGGGTGAAAGGACTAATGAAAAACTGTTTTTT
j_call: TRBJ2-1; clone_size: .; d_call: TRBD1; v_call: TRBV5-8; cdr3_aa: CASSWGTGGSYNEQFF; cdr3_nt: TGTGCCAGCAGCTGGGGGACAGGGGGATCCTACAATGAGCAGTTCTTC
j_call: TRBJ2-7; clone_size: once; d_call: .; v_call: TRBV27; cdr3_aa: CASSSYSGSYEQYF; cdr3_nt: TGTGCCAGCAGTTCCTATTCAGGGTCCTACGAGCAGTACTTC
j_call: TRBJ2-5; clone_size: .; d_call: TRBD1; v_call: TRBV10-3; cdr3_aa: CAISENVRGTGGRETQYF; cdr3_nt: TGTGCCATCAGTGAAAATGTCAGGGGGACAGGGGGCCGAGAGACCCAGTACTTC
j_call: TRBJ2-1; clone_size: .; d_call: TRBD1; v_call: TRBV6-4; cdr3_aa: CASSGRGTELMHEQFF; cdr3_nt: TGTGCCAGCAGTGGAAGGGGGACAGAACTCATGCATGAGCAGTTCTTC
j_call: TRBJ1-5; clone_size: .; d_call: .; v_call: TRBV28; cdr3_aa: CASRSGAQHF; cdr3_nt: TGTGCCAGCCGCTCGGGAGCCCAGCATTTT
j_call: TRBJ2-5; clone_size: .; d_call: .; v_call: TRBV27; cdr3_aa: CASSLRLAQETQYF; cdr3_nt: TGTGCCAGCAGTTTAAGGCTAGCTCAAGAGACCCAGTACTTC
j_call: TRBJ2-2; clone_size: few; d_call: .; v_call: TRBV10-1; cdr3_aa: CASSPHTTGELFF; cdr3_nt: TGCGCCAGCAGTCCACACACGACCGGGGAGCTGTTTTTT
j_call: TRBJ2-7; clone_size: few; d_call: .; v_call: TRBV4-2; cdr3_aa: CASSQDLTYEQYF; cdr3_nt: TGTGCCAGCAGCCAAGATCTTACCTACGAGCAGTACTTC
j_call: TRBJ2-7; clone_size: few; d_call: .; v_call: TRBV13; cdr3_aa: CASSGTGTAYYEQYF; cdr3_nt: TGTGCCAGCAGCGGAACAGGGACCGCTTACTACGAGCAGTACTTC
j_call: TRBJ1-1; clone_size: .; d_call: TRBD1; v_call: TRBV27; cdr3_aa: CASAKPGTGYTEAFF; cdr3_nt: TGTGCCAGCGCCAAACCCGGGACAGGATACACTGAAGCTTTCTTT
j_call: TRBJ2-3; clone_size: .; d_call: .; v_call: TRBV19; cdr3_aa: CASRGAAPSTDTQYF; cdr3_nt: TGTGCCAGTAGGGGGGCGGCCCCTAGCACAGATACGCAGTATTTT